These T cell receptor beta chains were read from a single sample in a study of blood T cell repertoires in COVID-19. Here immunoSEQ multiplex PCR was the method, and the copy in TCRdb shows in-frame clones only, minus some. The data hold some 260,000 clones, with about 90% observed a single time. Sequenced sample: peripheral blood. These receptors were taken from a man aged 80 or over with acute or convalescent COVID-19. The CDR3 runs from the conserved cysteine through the conserved F or W. D genes are given only for firm matches. The size field is filled for only some rows; it gives once, few, many or a size class.

D gene,V gene,J gene,clone size,CDR3 protein,CDR3 DNA
.,TRBV4-1,TRBJ1-4,.,CASSQVRGISTNEKLFF,TGCGCCAGCAGCCAAGTTAGAGGGATTTCAACTAATGAAAAACTGTTTTTT
.,TRBV10-3,TRBJ2-3,.,CAISASTSTDTQYF,TGTGCCATCAGTGCGTCAACTAGCACAGATACGCAGTATTTT
TRBD1,TRBV18,TRBJ1-1,.,CASSPRDRPAVGAFF,TGTGCCAGCTCACCGAGGGACAGGCCTGCAGTGGGAGCTTTCTTT
TRBD1,TRBV3-1/TRBV3-2,TRBJ1-1,.,CASSHGTGGGSGVFF,TGTGCCAGCAGCCACGGGACAGGGGGCGGCTCCGGGGTTTTCTTT
.,TRBV15,TRBJ2-3,.,CATSRVAETASTDTQYF,TGTGCCACCAGCAGAGTAGCGGAGACTGCTAGCACAGATACGCAGTATTTT
.,TRBV7-9,TRBJ1-1,.,CASSLVIGGTEAFF,TGTGCCAGCAGCTTAGTAATTGGGGGGACTGAAGCTTTCTTT
.,TRBV4-3,TRBJ2-1,few,CASSQSDRILYNEQFF,TGCGCCAGCAGCCAGTCAGACAGGATTCTCTACAATGAGCAGTTCTTC
.,TRBV7-9,TRBJ2-3,.,CASSLDYTRGFSDTQYF,TGTGCCAGCAGCTTAGACTACACTCGGGGGTTTTCAGATACGCAGTATTTT
.,TRBV4-1,TRBJ2-5,.,CASSQDRQETQYF,TGCGCCAGCAGCCAAGATAGACAAGAGACCCAGTACTTC
.,TRBV19,TRBJ2-5,.,CASSIPGAGETQYF,TGTGCCAGTAGTATTCCAGGGGCCGGGGAGACCCAGTACTTC
TRBD1,TRBV6-2/TRBV6-3,TRBJ1-2,.,CASSTRGQGNYGYTF,TGTGCCAGCAGTACCCGAGGACAGGGGAACTATGGCTACACCTTC
.,TRBV28,TRBJ2-1,.,CASRPRGTSYEQFF,TGTGCCAGCAGGCCACGGGGAACCTCCTATGAGCAGTTCTTC
.,TRBV7-2,TRBJ2-6,.,CASSLFQVSGANVLTF,TGTGCCAGCAGCTTATTCCAGGTCTCTGGGGCCAACGTCCTGACTTTC
TRBD1,TRBV18,TRBJ1-4,.,CASSPQPGRGRPTNEKLFF,TGTGCCAGCTCACCACAACCCGGCAGGGGGCGACCAACTAATGAAAAACTGTTTTTT
TRBD1,TRBV5-4,TRBJ2-7,.,CASSLRGPNYEQYF,TGTGCCAGCAGCTTGAGGGGGCCCAACTACGAGCAGTACTTC
TRBD1,TRBV29-1,TRBJ2-2,.,CSVIDRGDTGELFF,TGCAGCGTGATCGACAGGGGAGACACCGGGGAGCTGTTTTTT
.,TRBV7-2,TRBJ1-2,.,CASSLGARDYGYTF,TGTGCCAGCAGTCTAGGGGCCAGGGACTATGGCTACACCTTC
TRBD1,TRBV11-2,TRBJ2-3,few,CASSFTGEDTQYF,TGTGCCAGCAGCTTTACAGGGGAAGATACGCAGTATTTT
.,TRBV10-3,TRBJ1-1,.,CAIRDSGGKITEAFF,TGTGCCATCAGGGATTCGGGGGGGAAGATCACTGAAGCTTTCTTT
.,TRBV3-1/TRBV3-2,TRBJ1-2,.,CASSPLGSNYGYTF,TGTGCCAGCAGCCCCTTGGGGAGTAACTATGGCTACACCTTC
.,TRBV20-1,TRBJ2-3,.,CSARSGDTQYF,TGCAGTGCTAGGTCAGGGGATACGCAGTATTTT
.,TRBV12-5,TRBJ1-3,few,CASGPQRSSGNTIYF,TGTGCTAGTGGTCCACAGAGAAGCTCTGGAAACACCATATATTTT
TRBD2,TRBV18,TRBJ2-5,.,CASSPGGRETQYF,TGTGCCAGCTCACCGGGAGGGCGGGAGACCCAGTACTTC
TRBD2,TRBV18,TRBJ2-1,.,CASRTSGDYNEQFF,TGTGCCAGCCGTACTAGCGGGGATTACAATGAGCAGTTCTTC
.,TRBV4-3,TRBJ1-6,.,CASSQVGGYSPLHF,TGCGCCAGCAGCCAAGTGGGGGGGTACTCACCCCTCCACTTT
TRBD1,TRBV5-6,TRBJ2-1,few,CASSSTRTGKNEQFF,TGTGCCAGCAGCTCAACGAGGACAGGGAAGAATGAGCAGTTCTTC
.,TRBV19,TRBJ2-7,.,CASSKSGNSYEQYF,TGTGCCAGTAGTAAAAGCGGAAACTCCTACGAGCAGTACTTC
.,TRBV6-2/TRBV6-3,TRBJ1-6,few,CASSYSAAGGGSPLHF,TGTGCCAGCAGTTACTCCGCCGCCGGAGGTGGTTCACCCCTCCACTTT
.,TRBV3-1/TRBV3-2,TRBJ1-5,.,CASSQDHSGDSNQPQHF,TGTGCCAGCAGCCAAGATCATTCGGGGGATAGCAATCAGCCCCAGCATTTT
.,TRBV24-1,TRBJ2-3,once,CATSGEPHSTDTQYF,TGTGCCACCAGTGGTGAACCACATAGCACAGATACGCAGTATTTT
TRBD2,TRBV18,TRBJ2-1,once,CASSPVMAGASRSEQFF,TGTGCCAGCTCACCGGTGATGGCGGGAGCCTCCAGGAGTGAGCAGTTCTTC
.,TRBV7-9,TRBJ1-3,once,CASSSGSAGNTIYF,TGTGCCAGCAGCTCAGGGTCCGCTGGAAACACCATATATTTT
TRBD1,TRBV5-5,TRBJ1-2,.,CASSSVPGGFYGYTF,TGTGCCAGCAGCTCGGTACCAGGGGGGTTCTATGGCTACACCTTC
TRBD2,TRBV28,TRBJ2-1,.,CASSLLAGNNEQFF,TGTGCCAGCAGCCTACTAGCGGGGAATAATGAGCAGTTCTTC
TRBD1,TRBV4-3,TRBJ2-3,.,CASSSGQGEHTDTQYF,TGCGCCAGCAGCTCCGGACAGGGGGAACACACAGATACGCAGTATTTT
.,TRBV5-1,TRBJ2-7,.,CASSLDGSNPYEQYF,TGCGCCAGCAGCTTGGATGGTAGTAACCCCTACGAGCAGTACTTC
TRBD1,TRBV4-3,TRBJ1-1,.,CASRRNRGSATEAFF,TGCGCCAGCAGACGAAACAGGGGGAGCGCCACTGAAGCTTTCTTT
.,TRBV4-3,TRBJ2-1,.,CASSQRGGTYNEQFF,TGCGCCAGCAGCCAAAGGGGGGGAACCTACAATGAGCAGTTCTTC
TRBD2,TRBV19,TRBJ2-3,once,CASRRVEAGGRADTQYF,TGTGCCAGTCGACGGGTCGAAGCGGGAGGGCGGGCAGATACGCAGTATTTT
.,TRBV3-1/TRBV3-2,TRBJ1-1,.,CASRGGTEAFF,TGTGCCAGCAGGGGAGGAACTGAAGCTTTCTTT
.,TRBV12-5,TRBJ2-5,.,CASGLQGIQETQYF,TGTGCTAGTGGTCTCCAGGGGATCCAGGAGACCCAGTACTTC
TRBD1,TRBV12-5,TRBJ1-1,.,CASGAETGEAFF,TGTGCTAGTGGCGCCGAGACAGGGGAAGCTTTCTTT
TRBD2,TRBV9,TRBJ2-7,.,CASSVEPSGYEQYF,TGTGCCAGCAGCGTAGAACCTAGCGGGTACGAGCAGTACTTC